This T cell receptor beta chain originates from a study of shared clonotypes between healthy human individuals. Assay: immunoSEQ multiplex PCR; the TCRdb copy retains only in-frame clones and omits some. This table has some 680,000 clones, 73% appearing once. Germline V lookup: CDR1 MGHRA, CDR2 YSYEKL. The germline V and J ends were trimmed by 1 base and 4 bases, with 13 bases remaining between them. The CDR3 loop spans 15 amino acids. The sequenced sample consisted of memory CD4+ T cells sorted from blood. The sample's subset: CD45RA-negative fraction. The chain employs TRBV4-1 and TRBJ1-2; the D is unclear. This sequence originates from a woman aged 25 to 39 in good health. CDR3 sequence: CASSQGLREAYGYTF. The CDR3 DNA is TGCGCCAGCAGCCAAGGGCTACGTGAGGCCTATGGCTACACCTTC.